These T cell receptor beta chains were read from a single sample in a study of T cells in Graves' hyperthyroidism and ophthalmopathy. TCRdb reprocessed the multiplex PCR reads via MiXCR and lists one record per CDR3 protein. This sample carries about half a million distinct CDR3 sequences, roughly 25% of them seen once, and the ten largest clones take roughly 12%. Sequenced: blood. The receptor set was obtained from a woman aged 25 to 39 with Graves' ophthalmopathy. CDR3s include the opening cysteine and the closing phenylalanine or tryptophan. The order of the fields is CDR3 protein, CDR3 DNA, D gene, J gene, clone size, V gene. The D gene is left open where the match is weak. Some rows have no size entry. The others give once, few or many, or a class for an expanded clone.

cdr3_aa: CASSPDRGYTF
cdr3_nt: TGTGCCAGCAGCCCCGACAGGGGGTACACCTTC
d_call: TRBD1
j_call: TRBJ1-2
clone_size: many
v_call: TRBV7-2

cdr3_aa: CATSASGTSGYEQYF
cdr3_nt: TGTGCCACCAGCGCTTCCGGGACTAGCGGTTACGAGCAGTACTTC
d_call: TRBD2
j_call: TRBJ2-7
clone_size: NA
v_call: TRBV15

cdr3_aa: CASSYPVRGQLGYGYTF
cdr3_nt: TGTGCCAGCAGTTACCCCGTTCGAGGACAACTGGGCTATGGCTACACCTTC
d_call: NA
j_call: TRBJ1-2
clone_size: NA
v_call: TRBV6-2/TRBV6-3

cdr3_aa: CASSLVAGNYGYTF
cdr3_nt: TGTGCCAGCAGCTTAGTAGCCGGAAACTATGGCTACACCTTC
d_call: NA
j_call: TRBJ1-2
clone_size: many
v_call: TRBV7-9

cdr3_aa: CASRTNDRTYGYTF
cdr3_nt: TGTGCCAGCAGGACTAATGACAGAACTTATGGCTACACCTTC
d_call: NA
j_call: TRBJ1-2
clone_size: many
v_call: TRBV27

cdr3_aa: CASSIADSPLHF
cdr3_nt: TGTGCCAGTAGTATAGCGGATTCACCCCTCCACTTT
d_call: NA
j_call: TRBJ1-6
clone_size: NA
v_call: TRBV19

cdr3_aa: CASSHPGLRTYEQYF
cdr3_nt: TGTGCCAGCAGTCACCCGGGACTACGAACCTACGAGCAGTACTTC
d_call: TRBD2
j_call: TRBJ2-7
clone_size: NA
v_call: TRBV28

cdr3_aa: CASSSQLYQPQHF
cdr3_nt: TGTGCCAGCAGCAGTCAGTTGTATCAGCCCCAGCATTTT
d_call: NA
j_call: TRBJ1-5
clone_size: many
v_call: TRBV27

cdr3_aa: CASSRFRDRGYNEQFF
cdr3_nt: TGTGCCAGTAGCCGCTTCCGAGACAGGGGCTACAATGAGCAGTTCTTC
d_call: TRBD1
j_call: TRBJ2-1
clone_size: many
v_call: TRBV11-1

cdr3_aa: CSAQTTSGGARKTQYF
cdr3_nt: TGCAGTGCCCAAACAACTAGCGGGGGGGCCAGAAAGACCCAGTACTTC
d_call: TRBD2
j_call: TRBJ2-5
clone_size: few
v_call: TRBV20-1

cdr3_aa: CASSLRRGVVTEAFF
cdr3_nt: TGTGCCAGCAGCTTAAGGAGAGGGGTGGTCACTGAAGCTTTCTTT
d_call: NA
j_call: TRBJ1-1
clone_size: many
v_call: TRBV7-2

cdr3_aa: CASSEVFPTGITNYGYTF
cdr3_nt: TGTGCCAGCAGTGAAGTGTTTCCCACAGGGATTACTAACTATGGCTACACCTTC
d_call: NA
j_call: TRBJ1-2
clone_size: many
v_call: TRBV2

cdr3_aa: CASSFRKAGELFF
cdr3_nt: TGTGCCAGCAGCTTCCGGAAGGCCGGGGAGCTGTTTTTT
d_call: NA
j_call: TRBJ2-2
clone_size: many
v_call: TRBV7-2

cdr3_aa: CSAQGLAGVYEQYF
cdr3_nt: TGCAGTGCCCAAGGACTAGCGGGAGTCTACGAGCAGTACTTC
d_call: TRBD2
j_call: TRBJ2-7
clone_size: many
v_call: TRBV20-1

cdr3_aa: CASSRIPQPTNTEAFF
cdr3_nt: TGTGCCAGCAGTCGCATTCCCCAGCCTACGAACACTGAAGCTTTCTTT
d_call: NA
j_call: TRBJ1-1
clone_size: many
v_call: TRBV6-2/TRBV6-3

cdr3_aa: CASSPAYRVPDTQYF
cdr3_nt: TGTGCCAGCAGTCCCGCCTACAGGGTTCCAGATACGCAGTATTTT
d_call: NA
j_call: TRBJ2-3
clone_size: few
v_call: TRBV27

cdr3_aa: CASSSPSQGVHEQYF
cdr3_nt: TGTGCCAGCAGTTCCCCTTCACAGGGGGTCCACGAGCAGTACTTC
d_call: TRBD1
j_call: TRBJ2-7
clone_size: NA
v_call: TRBV28

cdr3_aa: CASSLWAGVDPGELFF
cdr3_nt: TGTGCCAGCAGTTTATGGGCGGGGGTGGACCCCGGGGAGCTGTTTTTT
d_call: TRBD2
j_call: TRBJ2-2
clone_size: NA
v_call: TRBV27

cdr3_aa: CASATGLQETQYF
cdr3_nt: TGTGCTAGTGCCACAGGGCTCCAAGAGACCCAGTACTTC
d_call: NA
j_call: TRBJ2-5
clone_size: few
v_call: TRBV12-5

cdr3_aa: CASSPATRTGNTEAFF
cdr3_nt: TGCGCCAGCAGCCCCGCGACTCGGACGGGGAACACTGAAGCTTTCTTT
d_call: NA
j_call: TRBJ1-1
clone_size: NA
v_call: TRBV5-1

cdr3_aa: CASTRDTANYGYTF
cdr3_nt: TGTGCCAGCACCCGGGACACAGCTAACTATGGCTACACCTTC
d_call: NA
j_call: TRBJ1-2
clone_size: many
v_call: TRBV6-1

cdr3_aa: CSVATSGGASDTQYF
cdr3_nt: TGCAGCGTTGCGACTAGCGGGGGGGCATCAGATACGCAGTATTTT
d_call: TRBD2
j_call: TRBJ2-3
clone_size: many
v_call: TRBV29-1

cdr3_aa: CASRTGRGAVTEAFF
cdr3_nt: TGTGCCAGCAGGACCGGGCGGGGGGCTGTCACTGAAGCTTTCTTT
d_call: NA
j_call: TRBJ1-1
clone_size: many
v_call: TRBV6-1

cdr3_aa: CASSLGLLHEQYF
cdr3_nt: TGTGCCAGCAGCTTAGGACTCCTCCACGAGCAGTACTTC
d_call: NA
j_call: TRBJ2-7
clone_size: few
v_call: TRBV7-3

cdr3_aa: CSAGGLSSGKGQYF
cdr3_nt: TGCAGTGCAGGAGGACTCTCCTCTGGAAAGGGCCAGTACTTC
d_call: NA
j_call: TRBJ2-5
clone_size: NA
v_call: TRBV20-1

cdr3_aa: CASSLAGRGEAFF
cdr3_nt: TGTGCCAGCAGCTTGGCTGGCAGGGGGGAGGCTTTCTTT
d_call: TRBD1
j_call: TRBJ1-1
clone_size: NA
v_call: TRBV7-9

cdr3_aa: CASSFIVRPDLVNQPQHF
cdr3_nt: TGTGCCAGCAGTTTTATAGTTCGGCCGGACTTAGTAAATCAGCCCCAGCATTTT
d_call: NA
j_call: TRBJ1-5
clone_size: many
v_call: TRBV12-3/TRBV12-4

cdr3_aa: CASRGSSNSGRELFF
cdr3_nt: TGTGCCAGCAGGGGCTCTAGCAACAGTGGCCGGGAGCTGTTTTTT
d_call: NA
j_call: TRBJ2-2
clone_size: few
v_call: TRBV12-3/TRBV12-4

cdr3_aa: CASRGYGGAGNIQYF
cdr3_nt: TGTGCCAGCAGAGGATACGGGGGGGCCGGAAACATTCAGTACTTC
d_call: TRBD2
j_call: TRBJ2-4
clone_size: many
v_call: TRBV6-1

cdr3_aa: CASSRGPGPYEQYF
cdr3_nt: TGCGCCAGCAGCCGAGGACCAGGCCCCTACGAGCAGTACTTC
d_call: NA
j_call: TRBJ2-7
clone_size: NA
v_call: TRBV4-1

cdr3_aa: CASSIVSGRTEAFF
cdr3_nt: TGTGCCAGTAGTATTGTCTCGGGGAGGACTGAAGCTTTCTTT
d_call: NA
j_call: TRBJ1-1
clone_size: many
v_call: TRBV19

cdr3_aa: CARRGSQETQYF
cdr3_nt: TGTGCCAGGCGTGGCAGCCAAGAGACCCAGTACTTC
d_call: NA
j_call: TRBJ2-5
clone_size: many
v_call: TRBV6-2/TRBV6-3

cdr3_aa: CASSIRDVQETQYF
cdr3_nt: TGTGCCAGCAGCATCCGGGACGTCCAGGAGACCCAGTACTTC
d_call: NA
j_call: TRBJ2-5
clone_size: many
v_call: TRBV7-2

cdr3_aa: CATSRGKADSGNTIYF
cdr3_nt: TGTGCCACCAGCAGGGGCAAGGCTGACTCTGGAAACACCATATATTTT
d_call: NA
j_call: TRBJ1-3
clone_size: few
v_call: TRBV15

cdr3_aa: CASSFSRYGYTF
cdr3_nt: TGTGCCAGCAGTTTTTCCAGATATGGCTACACCTTC
d_call: NA
j_call: TRBJ1-2
clone_size: many
v_call: TRBV12-3/TRBV12-4

cdr3_aa: CASSSLTGVQSAQYF
cdr3_nt: TGTGCCAGCAGTTCTCTGACAGGGGTCCAGTCCGCCCAGTACTTC
d_call: TRBD1
j_call: TRBJ2-5
clone_size: NA
v_call: TRBV6-4

cdr3_aa: CASSQLTGEMNTEAFF
cdr3_nt: TGCGCCAGCAGCCAACTGACAGGGGAAATGAACACTGAAGCTTTCTTT
d_call: TRBD1
j_call: TRBJ1-1
clone_size: NA
v_call: TRBV5-1